This T cell receptor (beta chain) emerged from a study of blood T cell repertoires in COVID-19. As for the study in general: From T cells, B-cell-depleted T cells, or PBMCs came the material, which was cDNA or gDNA.

The method was immunoSEQ multiplex PCR; TCRdb's version includes in-frame clones alone and lacks a portion of them. The profile shows some 240,000 clones, 80% to 90% of them singletons. Germline CDR1 LGHNA, CDR2 YSLEER. The CDR3 consists of 15 residues. V gave up 5 bases and J gave up 3 bases, with 17 bases separating them. What was sequenced was peripheral blood. The source of this sequence is a woman aged 40 to 50 who had recovered from COVID-19. The chain couples TRBV4-3 to TRBJ2-7; D may be TRBD1 (6 bases). CDR3 protein: CASSFRRTDNYEQYF. The CDR3 DNA reads as TGCGCCAGCAGCTTCCGGCGGACAGATAACTACGAGCAGTACTTC.